What follows describes a single T cell receptor beta chain. This specimen comes from a study of blood T cell repertoires in COVID-19. Authors' processing steps: Amplifying reference gene primers gave estimates of nucleated cell counts. Sequencing was performed with immunoSEQ multiplex PCR; in TCRdb, only in-frame clones are kept and a portion is missing. Clonal size and the V and J genes are those of that table, whereas D and trimming came from the DNA. The table has roughly 380,000 clones, approximately 89% seen once; the top ten hold over 3.5%. The CDR3 totals 17 residues. Germline lookup yields CDR1 LGHDT and CDR2 YNNKEL (reference sequence). Trimming took off 4 bases at V and 6 bases at J, with 21 bases between the two ends.

This TCR came from a woman aged 60-70 years with COVID-19, enrolled during active disease. Source material: peripheral blood. The chain couples TRBV3-1 (or the pseudogene TRBV3-2) to TRBJ2-2; tentative D call: TRBD1 (6 bases). The CDR3 DNA follows: TGTGCCAGCAGCCTATATTGGGGGCGAGCCCTGGCCGGGGAGCTGTTTTTT. Its protein product is CASSLYWGRALAGELFF.